The clone carrying this T cell receptor (beta chain) was observed a handful of times. What it binds is unknown. This sample was taken from a study of identical twins. Points from the study as a whole: There is a chance that invariant MAIT and iNKT cells partially muddied zero-insertion analyses. The same donors were not followed; conclusions instead depended on cross-sectional statistical analysis. Insertions were fewer in abundant cord blood beta clonotypes, whereas memory repertoires showed none of this pattern.

Template switching, a step in the protocol, added a universal primer site, and cDNA carried unique molecular identifiers. One entry per CDR3 protein, called by TCRdb with MiXCR from the 5' RACE reads. Seen here are some 500,000 distinct CDR3 sequences, over 12% observed once, and the top ten hold around 0.48%. CDR1 and CDR2 (germline): MNHNS, SASEGT. After removal of 6 bases from V and 4 bases from J, the junction contained 5 bases not matched to a gene. The CDR3 contains 14 residues. This sample also appeared in a second study, on yellow fever vaccine responses in identical twins.

This clonotype was obtained from a woman aged 18-29 years in good health. The chain joins TRBV6-1 to TRBJ2-3, with 9 bases lining up with TRBD1. The sample was CD4+ T cells sorted from blood. The CDR3 sequence: CASRGQGMADTQYF. The CDR3 coding sequence is TGTGCCAGCAGAGGACAGGGGATGGCAGATACGCAGTATTTT.